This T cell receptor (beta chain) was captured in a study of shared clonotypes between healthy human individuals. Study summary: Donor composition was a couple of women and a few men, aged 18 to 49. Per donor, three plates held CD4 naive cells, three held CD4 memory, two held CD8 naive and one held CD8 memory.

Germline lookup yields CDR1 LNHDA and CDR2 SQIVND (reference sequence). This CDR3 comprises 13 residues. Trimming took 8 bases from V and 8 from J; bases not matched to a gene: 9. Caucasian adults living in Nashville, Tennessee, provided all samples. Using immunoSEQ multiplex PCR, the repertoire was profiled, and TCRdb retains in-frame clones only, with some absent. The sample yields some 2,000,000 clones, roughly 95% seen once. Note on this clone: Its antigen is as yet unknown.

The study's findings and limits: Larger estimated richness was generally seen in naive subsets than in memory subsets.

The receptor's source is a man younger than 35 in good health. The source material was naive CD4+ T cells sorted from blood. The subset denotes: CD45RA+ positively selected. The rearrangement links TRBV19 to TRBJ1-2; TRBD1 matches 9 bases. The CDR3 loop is CASRVQGAQGYTF. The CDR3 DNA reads TGTGCCAGTCGAGTACAGGGGGCGCAGGGCTACACCTTC.